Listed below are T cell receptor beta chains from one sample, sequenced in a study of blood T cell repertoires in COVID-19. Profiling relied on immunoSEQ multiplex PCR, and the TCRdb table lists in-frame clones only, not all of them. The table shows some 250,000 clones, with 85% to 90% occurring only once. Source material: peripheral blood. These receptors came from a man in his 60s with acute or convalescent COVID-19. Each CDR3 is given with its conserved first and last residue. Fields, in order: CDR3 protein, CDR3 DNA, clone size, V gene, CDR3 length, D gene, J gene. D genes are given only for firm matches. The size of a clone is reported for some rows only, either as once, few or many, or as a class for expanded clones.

CDR3: CASSLNSGDNEQFF
DNA: TGTGCCAGCAGCTTAAATAGCGGAGACAATGAGCAGTTCTTC
size: NA
V: TRBV7-3
length: 14
D: NA
J: TRBJ2-1

CDR3: CASSQDPAAGGEAFF
DNA: TGCGCCAGCAGCCAAGATCCGGCGGCGGGGGGTGAAGCTTTCTTT
size: NA
V: TRBV4-1
length: 15
D: NA
J: TRBJ1-1

CDR3: CASSLGRAGTF
DNA: TGTGCCAGCAGTTTGGGCAGGGCCGGCACCTTC
size: NA
V: TRBV12-3/TRBV12-4
length: 11
D: NA
J: TRBJ1-2

CDR3: CASSFRGRGGIREKLFF
DNA: TGTGCCAGCAGTTTCAGGGGGCGAGGGGGAATACGCGAAAAACTGTTTTTT
size: NA
V: TRBV28
length: 17
D: TRBD1
J: TRBJ1-4

CDR3: CATKLAKNIQYF
DNA: TGTGCCACAAAGCTAGCCAAAAACATTCAGTACTTC
size: NA
V: TRBV28
length: 12
D: NA
J: TRBJ2-4

CDR3: CASSLEAGDGYTF
DNA: TGTGCCAGCAGCTTAGAGGCAGGGGATGGCTACACCTTC
size: NA
V: TRBV11-2
length: 13
D: NA
J: TRBJ1-2

CDR3: CASSLIPHGLAGDTGELFF
DNA: TGTGCCAGCAGCTTAATTCCCCACGGACTAGCGGGAGACACCGGGGAGCTGTTTTTT
size: NA
V: TRBV7-3
length: 19
D: TRBD2
J: TRBJ2-2

CDR3: CASSPQGSRTDTQYF
DNA: TGTGCCAGCAGTCCCCAGGGTTCTAGGACAGATACGCAGTATTTT
size: NA
V: TRBV28
length: 15
D: NA
J: TRBJ2-3

CDR3: CASSLGTRNEQFF
DNA: TGTGCCAGCAGCTTAGGGACTAGGAATGAGCAGTTCTTC
size: NA
V: TRBV11-3
length: 13
D: TRBD2
J: TRBJ2-1

CDR3: CASSVGTGRNTGELFF
DNA: TGTGCCAGCAGCGTCGGGACAGGGAGAAACACCGGGGAGCTGTTTTTT
size: NA
V: TRBV7-3
length: 16
D: TRBD1
J: TRBJ2-2

CDR3: CSVALQETQYF
DNA: TGCAGCGTTGCCCTCCAAGAGACCCAGTACTTC
size: NA
V: TRBV29-1
length: 11
D: NA
J: TRBJ2-5

CDR3: CASTSVWSAADTQYF
DNA: TGCGCCAGCACCTCCGTCTGGAGTGCCGCAGATACGCAGTATTTT
size: NA
V: TRBV10-2
length: 15
D: NA
J: TRBJ2-3

CDR3: CASSLTSGIKTQYF
DNA: TGTGCCAGCAGTTTGACTAGCGGGATAAAGACCCAGTACTTC
size: NA
V: TRBV28
length: 14
D: TRBD2
J: TRBJ2-5

CDR3: CASSPRTGGGTDTQYF
DNA: TGTGCCAGCAGCCCACGGACAGGGGGAGGGACAGATACGCAGTATTTT
size: NA
V: TRBV7-3
length: 16
D: TRBD1
J: TRBJ2-3

CDR3: CAWSSTGGNSVPTLHF
DNA: TGTGCCTGGAGTTCGACAGGGGGGAATTCTGTGCCGACCCTCCACTTT
size: NA
V: TRBV30
length: 16
D: TRBD1
J: TRBJ1-6

CDR3: CASSLALAGGETQYF
DNA: TGTGCCAGCAGCTTAGCCCTAGCGGGCGGGGAGACCCAGTACTTC
size: NA
V: TRBV7-2
length: 15
D: TRBD2
J: TRBJ2-5

CDR3: CASSLPGGRAETQYF
DNA: TGTGCCAGCAGCTTACCCGGCGGGAGAGCGGAGACCCAGTACTTC
size: NA
V: TRBV7-9
length: 15
D: TRBD2
J: TRBJ2-5

CDR3: CAWSASRGYTDTQYF
DNA: TGTGCCTGGAGTGCGAGCAGGGGTTACACAGATACGCAGTATTTT
size: NA
V: TRBV30
length: 15
D: NA
J: TRBJ2-3

CDR3: CASSLAGGKTQYF
DNA: TGTGCCAGCAGTTTAGCGGGAGGGAAGACCCAGTACTTC
size: NA
V: TRBV27
length: 13
D: TRBD2
J: TRBJ2-5

CDR3: CASSWPGDGNTEAFF
DNA: TGTGCCAGCTCATGGCCGGGGGACGGAAACACTGAAGCTTTCTTT
size: NA
V: TRBV18
length: 15
D: NA
J: TRBJ1-1

CDR3: CASSPRGGQGASTF
DNA: TGTGCCAGCAGCCCTCGAGGGGGACAGGGGGCTTCTACCTTC
size: NA
V: TRBV3-1/TRBV3-2
length: 14
D: TRBD1
J: TRBJ1-2

CDR3: CATSDPKTGGRETQYF
DNA: TGTGCCACCAGTGATCCTAAGACAGGGGGCCGCGAGACCCAGTACTTC
size: NA
V: TRBV24-1
length: 16
D: TRBD1
J: TRBJ2-5

CDR3: CASSQDRTGGVRGYTF
DNA: TGTGCCAGCAGCCAAGATAGGACAGGGGGCGTGAGGGGCTACACCTTC
size: NA
V: TRBV3-1/TRBV3-2
length: 16
D: TRBD1
J: TRBJ1-2

CDR3: CASSRDFDNEQFF
DNA: TGTGCCAGCAGCCGGGACTTTGACAATGAGCAGTTCTTC
size: NA
V: TRBV7-2
length: 13
D: NA
J: TRBJ2-1

CDR3: CALKRTTKETQYF
DNA: TGTGCCTTGAAACGGACTACCAAAGAGACCCAGTACTTC
size: few
V: TRBV30
length: 13
D: NA
J: TRBJ2-5

CDR3: CASSSGQGGGTQYF
DNA: TGTGCCAGCAGTTCCGGACAGGGAGGGGGGACGCAGTATTTT
size: few
V: TRBV9
length: 14
D: NA
J: TRBJ2-3

CDR3: CASSPQGLGEVIQYF
DNA: TGTGCCAGCAGCCCACAGGGGTTGGGTGAGGTCATTCAGTACTTC
size: NA
V: TRBV7-3
length: 15
D: TRBD1
J: TRBJ2-4

CDR3: CASRGTLNTEAFF
DNA: TGTGCCAGTAGAGGGACACTGAACACTGAAGCTTTCTTT
size: NA
V: TRBV19
length: 13
D: NA
J: TRBJ1-1

CDR3: CASSLGSPSGSNYEQYF
DNA: TGCGCCAGCAGCTTGGGGTCTCCTAGCGGGAGTAACTACGAGCAGTACTTC
size: NA
V: TRBV5-1
length: 17
D: TRBD2
J: TRBJ2-7

CDR3: CASSDPLPGGEGGRDTIYF
DNA: TGTGCCAGCAGTGACCCCCTTCCGGGAGGGGAAGGTGGTAGGGACACCATATATTTT
size: NA
V: TRBV6-1
length: 19
D: NA
J: TRBJ1-3

CDR3: CASSYGAGVGNQPQHF
DNA: TGTGCCAGCAGTTACGGGGCAGGGGTGGGCAATCAGCCCCAGCATTTT
size: NA
V: TRBV6-5
length: 16
D: NA
J: TRBJ1-5

CDR3: CASSPVPGQGIGSPLHF
DNA: TGCGCCAGCAGCCCGGTCCCGGGACAGGGGATAGGGTCACCCCTCCACTTT
size: NA
V: TRBV5-1
length: 17
D: TRBD1
J: TRBJ1-6

CDR3: CASSPRQDTYEQYF
DNA: TGTGCCAGCTCACCGCGACAGGACACCTACGAGCAGTACTTC
size: NA
V: TRBV18
length: 14
D: NA
J: TRBJ2-7

CDR3: CASSRGGNYGYTF
DNA: TGTGCCAGCAGCCGGGGTGGAAACTATGGCTACACCTTC
size: NA
V: TRBV6-5
length: 13
D: NA
J: TRBJ1-2

CDR3: CASSPTGGGQPQHF
DNA: TGTGCCAGCAGTCCCACAGGGGGTGGTCAGCCCCAGCATTTT
size: NA
V: TRBV6-2/TRBV6-3
length: 14
D: TRBD1
J: TRBJ1-5

CDR3: CASSPGFLNEQFF
DNA: TGTGCCAGCAGCCCGGGATTTCTGAATGAGCAGTTCTTC
size: NA
V: TRBV5-4
length: 13
D: NA
J: TRBJ2-1

CDR3: CATSDSDPSRQGAWYGYTF
DNA: TGTGCCACCAGTGATTCAGATCCGTCCAGACAGGGGGCGTGGTATGGCTACACCTTC
size: NA
V: TRBV24-1
length: 19
D: TRBD1
J: TRBJ1-2

CDR3: CASSLGTSGMGEQFF
DNA: TGTGCCAGCAGCTTGGGGACTAGCGGGATGGGTGAGCAGTTCTTC
size: NA
V: TRBV11-2
length: 15
D: TRBD2
J: TRBJ2-1

CDR3: CASSFSPTGPSGGYTF
DNA: TGTGCCAGCAGCTTTTCCCCGACAGGACCCTCGGGTGGCTACACCTTC
size: NA
V: TRBV11-2
length: 16
D: NA
J: TRBJ1-2

CDR3: CASSNWVRGGDTEAFF
DNA: TGTGCCAGTAGTAATTGGGTGAGGGGAGGGGACACTGAAGCTTTCTTT
size: NA
V: TRBV19
length: 16
D: NA
J: TRBJ1-1

CDR3: CASSSPDLGGHQPQHF
DNA: TGTGCCAGCAGTTCCCCCGACCTGGGAGGGCATCAGCCCCAGCATTTT
size: NA
V: TRBV28
length: 16
D: NA
J: TRBJ1-5

CDR3: CASSPSSDRSYGYTF
DNA: TGTGCCAGCAGCCCCTCTTCAGACAGGAGCTATGGCTACACCTTC
size: NA
V: TRBV9
length: 15
D: NA
J: TRBJ1-2

CDR3: CASSLTRYQETQYF
DNA: TGTGCCAGCAGCCTCACTCGGTACCAAGAGACCCAGTACTTC
size: NA
V: TRBV6-5
length: 14
D: NA
J: TRBJ2-5

CDR3: CASSLDGFGGSPYEQYF
DNA: TGTGCCAGCAGCTTAGATGGATTCGGCGGGAGCCCCTACGAGCAGTACTTC
size: NA
V: TRBV7-3
length: 17
D: TRBD2
J: TRBJ2-7

CDR3: CASSPPPPGTEAFF
DNA: TGTGCCAGCTCACCACCCCCGCCCGGCACTGAAGCTTTCTTT
size: NA
V: TRBV18
length: 14
D: NA
J: TRBJ1-1

CDR3: CASKSTGLVRDSPLHF
DNA: TGTGCCAGCAAATCGACAGGGTTAGTTAGGGATTCACCCCTCCACTTT
size: NA
V: TRBV27
length: 16
D: TRBD1
J: TRBJ1-6

CDR3: CASSFHSRTGPRAYEQYF
DNA: TGTGCCAGCAGTTTTCACTCCCGGACAGGGCCTAGGGCCTACGAGCAGTACTTC
size: NA
V: TRBV27
length: 18
D: TRBD1
J: TRBJ2-7

CDR3: CASSYMGPSGHTF
DNA: TGTGCCAGCAGTTACATGGGGCCGAGTGGCCACACCTTC
size: NA
V: TRBV6-2/TRBV6-3
length: 13
D: NA
J: TRBJ1-2

CDR3: CASSLSGYEQYF
DNA: TGTGCCAGCAGCTTATCCGGGTACGAGCAGTACTTC
size: once
V: TRBV7-2
length: 12
D: NA
J: TRBJ2-7

CDR3: CASSTGQHSNQPQHF
DNA: TGTGCCAGTAGTACGGGACAGCATAGCAATCAGCCCCAGCATTTT
size: NA
V: TRBV19
length: 15
D: TRBD1
J: TRBJ1-5

CDR3: CASSLYRGNSGNTIYF
DNA: TGTGCCAGCAGTTTATATCGAGGGAACTCTGGAAACACCATATATTTT
size: NA
V: TRBV28
length: 16
D: NA
J: TRBJ1-3

CDR3: CASFGGLAGYEQYF
DNA: TGTGCCAGCTTCGGGGGGCTAGCGGGCTACGAGCAGTACTTC
size: NA
V: TRBV6-5
length: 14
D: TRBD2
J: TRBJ2-7

CDR3: CASSQLARGLRTAQETQYF
DNA: TGCGCCAGCAGCCAACTCGCGAGGGGACTTCGAACGGCTCAAGAGACCCAGTACTTC
size: once
V: TRBV4-3
length: 19
D: NA
J: TRBJ2-5